This section outlines one T cell receptor (beta chain) sequence together with its context. Germline assignment: CDR1 SGHRS and CDR2 YFSETQ. CDR3 length equals 15 residues. Germline trimming cut 4 bases from V and 1 base from J; bases unmatched to any gene: 5. Original analysis: Amplification of reference gene primers provided the estimated nucleated cell counts. Data came from immunoSEQ multiplex PCR; TCRdb stores just in-frame clones and leaves some out. D and trimming come from the DNA, and the V and J calls and clone size come from that table. The sample yields tens of thousands of clones, approximately 90% seen once. The data stem from a study of blood T cell repertoires in COVID-19. Turning to the study itself: Acute and convalescent COVID-19 samples came from the United States, Italy and Spain. Sources were T cells, B-cell-depleted T cells, or PBMCs; the material itself was cDNA or gDNA.

This rearrangement joins TRBV5-1 to TRBJ1-1; TRBD1 matches 9 bases. The sample taken for sequencing was peripheral blood. The receptor was derived from a man in his sixties with acute or convalescent COVID-19. CDR3 DNA: TGCGCCAGCAGCATCCGACAGGGGGGGAACACTGAAGCTTTCTTT. Translating gives CASSIRQGGNTEAFF. The whole variable domain, filled in from reference TRBV5-1 and TRBJ1-1, reads KAGVTQTPRYLIKTRGQQVTLSCSPISGHRSVSWYQQTPGQGLQFLFEYFSETQRNKGNFPGRFSGRQFSNSRSEMNVSTLELGDSALYLCASSIRQGGNTEAFFGQGTRLTVV.